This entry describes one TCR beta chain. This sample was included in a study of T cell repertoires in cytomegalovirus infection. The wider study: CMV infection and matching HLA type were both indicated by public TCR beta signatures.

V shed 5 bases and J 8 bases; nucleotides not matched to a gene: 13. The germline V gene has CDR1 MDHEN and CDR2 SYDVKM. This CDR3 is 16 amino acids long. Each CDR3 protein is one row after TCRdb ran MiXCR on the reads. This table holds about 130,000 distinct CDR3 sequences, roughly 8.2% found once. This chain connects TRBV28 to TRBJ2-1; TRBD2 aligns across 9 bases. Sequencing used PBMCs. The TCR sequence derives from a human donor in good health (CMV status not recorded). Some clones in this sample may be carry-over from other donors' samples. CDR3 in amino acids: CASSLNLAGPGDEQFF. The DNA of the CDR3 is TGTGCCAGCAGTCTCAATCTAGCGGGGCCCGGGGATGAGCAGTTCTTC.